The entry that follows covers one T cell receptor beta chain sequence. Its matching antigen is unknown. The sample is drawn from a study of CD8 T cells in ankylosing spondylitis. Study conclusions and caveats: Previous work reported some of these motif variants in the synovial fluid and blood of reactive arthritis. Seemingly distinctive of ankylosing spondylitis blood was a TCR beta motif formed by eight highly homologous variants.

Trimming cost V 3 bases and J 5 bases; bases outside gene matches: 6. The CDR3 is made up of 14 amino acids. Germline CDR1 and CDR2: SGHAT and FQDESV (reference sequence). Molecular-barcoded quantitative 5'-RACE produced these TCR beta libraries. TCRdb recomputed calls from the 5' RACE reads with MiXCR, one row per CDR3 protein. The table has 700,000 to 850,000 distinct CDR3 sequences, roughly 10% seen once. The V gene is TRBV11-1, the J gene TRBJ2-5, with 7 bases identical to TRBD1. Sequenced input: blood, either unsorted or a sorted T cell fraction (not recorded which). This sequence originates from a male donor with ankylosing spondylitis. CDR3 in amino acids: CASSLTGSTETQYF. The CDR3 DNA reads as TGTGCCAGCAGCTTGACAGGGTCGACGGAGACCCAGTACTTC.